A single sample gave rise to the 4 T cell receptor beta chains below, sequenced in a study of cytotoxic CD8 clonotypes in ibrutinib-treated CLL. Assay: immunoSEQ multiplex PCR; the TCRdb copy retains only in-frame clones and omits some. The profile covers tens of thousands of clones, with more than 70% appearing a single time and around 43% taken by the ten largest. The input for sequencing was PBMCs, taken after 12 months of ibrutinib treatment. These receptor sequences come from a human donor with chronic lymphocytic leukemia.

The chain is built from TRBV4-2 and TRBJ2-4, with D possibly being TRBD2 (5 bases). CDR3 length: 14 residues. Between the trimmed V and J ends, which lost 3 bases and 6 bases, there was a span of 12 bases. Germline CDR1 is LGHNA and CDR2 is YNFKEQ. CDR3 sequence (DNA): TGTGCCAGCAGCCAGGACGGGGTTTCAAACATTCAGTACTTC. As protein: CASSQDGVSNIQYF.

The CDR3 region has the DNA TGTGCTGGTACGCCCACCACAGATACGCAGTATTTT. Amino acids: CAGTPTTDTQYF. V gene TRBV2 combines with J gene TRBJ2-3; D gene ambiguous. Germline V gene data show CDR1 as SNHLY and CDR2 as FYNNEI. The CDR3 loop spans 12 amino acids. The full variable domain, rest sourced from reference TRBV2 and TRBJ2-3, is EPEVTQTPSHQVTQMGQEVILRCVPISNHLYFYWYRQILGQKVEFLVSFYNNEISEKSEIFDDQFSVERPDGSNFTLKIRSTKLEDSAMYFCAGTPTTDTQYFGPGTRLTVL.

V gene TRBV9 combines with J gene TRBJ2-1; D gene unclear. CDR3 size: 14 residues. The germline gives CDR1 SGDLS, CDR2 YYNGEE. Trimming removed 0 bases from V and 1 base from J, with 5 bases in between. CDR3 sequence reads: CASSVGWSYNEQFF. The CDR3 DNA sequence: TGTGCCAGCAGCGTAGGATGGTCCTACAATGAGCAGTTCTTC. Filled out from reference TRBV9 and TRBJ2-1, the complete variable domain reads DSGVTQTPKHLITATGQRVTLRCSPRSGDLSVYWYQQSLDQGLQFLIQYYNGEERAKGNILERFSAQQFPDLHSELNLSSLELGDSALYFCASSVGWSYNEQFFGPGTRLTVL.

The V call is TRBV12-5, the J call TRBJ2-3, with 13 bases identical to TRBD2. The CDR3 runs to 18 residues. Germline CDR1 and CDR2: LGHNT and FRNRAP. After removal of 0 bases from V and 6 bases from J, the junction contained 9 bases not matched to a gene. CDR3: CASGLVRDGTSGIDTQYF. For the CDR3, the DNA is TGTGCTAGTGGTTTGGTAAGGGATGGGACTAGCGGGATTGATACGCAGTATTTT.